Below are 8 T cell receptor beta chains sequenced from a single sample in a study of blood T cell repertoires in COVID-19. TCRdb's table, derived via immunoSEQ multiplex PCR, lists solely in-frame clones and lacks some. This table holds fewer than 150,000 clones, 84% found once. Sequencing was carried out using peripheral blood. These receptors all stem from a human donor in a cohort sampled during active COVID-19.

The CDR3 DNA reads as TGTGCCAGTAGTCCCTACAGCGGGGGGCCCCCAGATACGCAGTATTTT. The encoded protein is CASSPYSGGPPDTQYF. The rearrangement uses TRBV19 and TRBJ2-3; 9 nucleotides line up with TRBD2. Per the germline V gene, CDR1 is LNHDA and CDR2 is SQIVND (reference sequence). The CDR3 is 16 residues long. Trimming took 5 bases from V and 4 from J; bases not matched to a gene: 10.

V gene TRBV7-9 combines with J gene TRBJ1-2; 12 positions match TRBD1. The CDR3 loop spans 15 amino acids. CDR1 is SEHNR, CDR2 FQNEAQ, per germline (reference sequence). Trimming removed 3 bases from V and 5 bases from J; junction bases left unmatched: 4. Here the CDR3 DNA reads TGTGCCAGCAGCTTGGGGGACAGGGGGCTTTATGGCTACACCTTC. Translated: CASSLGDRGLYGYTF.

This clone was seen a single time. The germline gene is not matched at one end of the junction; a read error may be the cause. The CDR3 region is CASSEAARTGPGAF. CDR3 DNA: TGTGCCAGCAGTGAAGCCGCCCGGACAGGCCCCGGGGCTTTC. The genes are TRBV2 and TRBJ1-2; TRBD1 matches at 7 bases. In germline, CDR1 is SNHLY, CDR2 FYNNEI. CDR3 length equals 14 residues.

This chain links TRBV10-1 with TRBJ2-1; 9 positions agree with TRBD2. Germline V gene lookup returns CDR1 WNHNN and CDR2 SYGVQD (reference sequence). The CDR3 has 17 amino acids. V gave up 3 bases and J gave up 4 bases; unmatched junction bases: 10. CDR3 coding DNA: TGCGCCAGCAGTGACGGAGCGGGGGGCTACCTGTACAATGAGCAGTTCTTC. This encodes CASSDGAGGYLYNEQFF.

The chain employs TRBV5-4 and TRBJ2-7, with D possibly TRBD2 on 5 matching bases. Trimming removed 4 bases from V and 5 bases from J, with 16 bases in between. The germline gives CDR1 SGHNT, CDR2 YYREEE (reference sequence). The CDR3 contains 14 residues. CDR3 in amino acids: CASSLDYNAHEQYF. CDR3 nucleotides: TGTGCCAGCAGCCTAGACTATAACGCCCACGAGCAGTACTTC.

The rearrangement links TRBV12-3 or TRBV12-4 to TRBJ1-4; D remains unclear. Trimming took 6 bases from V and 0 from J, leaving 5 bases between them. This CDR3 region has 13 residues. CDR3 sequence: CASSIATNEKLFF. The DNA of the CDR3 is TGTGCCAGCAGCATTGCAACTAATGAAAAACTGTTTTTT.

Of note for this clone: A read error may account for a junction end that differs from germline. This chain links TRBV6-1 with TRBJ1-5, with TRBD1 as a possible D gene (6 bases). CDR1 and CDR2 from the germline V gene are MNHNS and SASEGT. The CDR3 is 18 amino acids. The CDR3 loop reads CASTEARGGRASNQPQHF. As DNA, the CDR3 is TGTGCCAGCACTGAAGCGAGGGGGGGGCGCGCGAGCAATCAGCCCCAGCATTTT.

V usage is TRBV6-2 or TRBV6-3 and J usage is TRBJ1-5; 8 nucleotides align to TRBD1. This CDR3 region has 16 residues. The germline V gene encodes CDR1 MNHEY and CDR2 SVGEGT. V shed 5 bases and J 3 bases; nucleotides not matched to a gene: 9. The chain's CDR3 is CASSPTGQGINQPQHF. The CDR3 coding sequence is TGTGCCAGCAGTCCCACCGGACAGGGAATCAATCAGCCCCAGCATTTT.